The next 10 T cell receptor beta chains were all read from a single sample in a study of coeliac disease. Assay: immunoSEQ multiplex PCR; the TCRdb copy retains only in-frame clones and omits some. The sample contains more than 6,500 clones, around 70% of which appear only once. The sequenced material came from lamina propria lymphocytes from the gut. The source is a man under 40 with celiac disease.

This sequence joins TRBV5-8 and TRBJ1-2; unclear D gene. Trimming stripped 2 bases from V and 0 bases from J, with 20 bases between. The CDR3 has 18 residues. Germline V gene sequence: CDR1 SGHTS, CDR2 YDEGEE. The DNA for the CDR3 is TGTGCCAGCAGCTTCCCCTGGGGAGGGCGCAACTCTAACTATGGCTACACCTTC. This translates into CASSFPWGGRNSNYGYTF.

V gene TRBV18 combines with J gene TRBJ2-2; 14 positions agree with TRBD2. With V trimmed by 3 bases and J by 3 bases, 3 bases remained unmatched. Germline V lookup: CDR1 KGHSH, CDR2 LQKENI. This CDR3 is 17 amino acids long. For the CDR3, the DNA is TGTGCCAGCTCACCGACTAGCGGGAGGGCGGACACCGGGGAGCTGTTTTTT. Translating gives CASSPTSGRADTGELFF.

This chain uses TRBV2 with TRBJ2-2; D might be TRBD1 (6 bases). Trimming stripped 6 bases from V and 6 bases from J, with 17 bases between. In germline, CDR1 is SNHLY, CDR2 FYNNEI. The CDR3 consists of 15 residues. In DNA, the CDR3 is TGTGCCAGCAGAGCCTCAGGGGTGGCGTCCGGGGAGCTGTTTTTT. This sequence encodes CASRASGVASGELFF. Based on the CDR3 plus reference TRBV2 and TRBJ2-2, the full variable domain is EPEVTQTPSHQVTQMGQEVILRCVPISNHLYFYWYRQILGQKVEFLVSFYNNEISEKSEIFDDQFSVERPDGSNFTLKIRSTKLEDSAMYFCASRASGVASGELFFGEGSRLTVL.

The rearrangement uses TRBV5-4 and TRBJ2-1; 14 positions match TRBD2. Germline V gene data show CDR1 as SGHNT and CDR2 as YYREEE (reference sequence). The CDR3 totals 17 residues. The trim removed 4 bases at V and 5 bases at J, leaving 8 bases unmatched. The CDR3 loop reads CASSRGTSGSMNNEQFF. CDR3 DNA sequence: TGTGCCAGCAGCCGTGGGACTAGCGGGAGTATGAACAATGAGCAGTTCTTC.

J is TRBJ1-5 and V is TRBV19; D remains ambiguous. The CDR3 is 15 amino acids. Germline lookup yields CDR1 LNHDA and CDR2 SQIVND (reference sequence). Trimming cost V 7 bases and J 2 bases, with 15 bases left between them. The CDR3 coding sequence is TGTGCCAGTACTCGCGGGCAGAGGGGCAATCAGCCCCAGCATTTT. Translated, it gives CASTRGQRGNQPQHF.

The chain combines TRBV28 with TRBJ2-1; D is unclear. CDR3 length: 11 residues. Per the germline V gene, CDR1 is MDHEN and CDR2 is SYDVKM. V lost 7 bases to trimming and J lost 6 bases, with 7 bases between them. The DNA of the CDR3 is TGTGCCAGCAACTCGGGCAATGAGCAGTTCTTC. Its translation: CASNSGNEQFF.

The chain carries TRBV9 and TRBJ1-3; D perhaps matches TRBD1 (6 bases). Trimming cost V 3 bases and J 12 bases, with 16 bases left between them. In germline, CDR1 is SGDLS, CDR2 YYNGEE. There are 13 residues in the CDR3. This CDR3 is CASSAGGRRDIYF. The CDR3 nucleotides are TGTGCCAGCAGCGCGGGGGGCCGACGCGACATATATTTT. The entire variable domain, with the rest obtained from reference TRBV9 and TRBJ1-3, is as follows: DSGVTQTPKHLITATGQRVTLRCSPRSGDLSVYWYQQSLDQGLQFLIQYYNGEERAKGNILERFSAQQFPDLHSELNLSSLELGDSALYFCASSAGGRRDIYFGEGSWLTVV.

In this sample, this clone turned up a few times. Here the CDR3 reads CASSLAAGDNNEQFF. DNA for the CDR3: TGTGCCAGCAGCTTAGCGGCAGGGGACAACAATGAGCAGTTCTTC. The V and J genes are TRBV28 and TRBJ2-1; tentatively, D is TRBD1 or TRBD2 (6 bases each). V lost 6 bases, J lost 5 bases, and 17 bases lay in between. Germline CDR1 and CDR2: MDHEN and SYDVKM. The CDR3 has 15 residues.

This clone turned up a few times. V gene TRBV6-6 combines with J gene TRBJ1-2; D gene uncertain. Germline CDR1 MNHNY, CDR2 SVGAGI (reference sequence). Trimming took off 2 bases at V and 4 bases at J, with 8 bases between the two ends. There are 13 residues in the CDR3. Written as DNA, the CDR3 is TGTGCCAGCAGTTACGGGCAGTCCTATGGCTACACCTTC. This codes for CASSYGQSYGYTF.

The chain employs TRBV6-6 and TRBJ2-2; TRBD2 aligns across 8 bases. V dropped 4 bases and J dropped 2; count of bases not matched to a gene: 3. The CDR3 has 15 residues. Germline CDR1 reads MNHNY; CDR2 reads SVGAGI (reference sequence). CDR3 bases: TGTGCCAGCAGTTGGACTAGCATCAACACCGGGGAGCTGTTTTTT. Translation gives CASSWTSINTGELFF.